This T cell receptor beta chain was captured in a study of response to subunit inactivated influenza vaccine. Study results and caveats: That few new T cells are recruited by each seasonal influenza vaccination was the authors' suggestion.

The V gene's germline CDR1 is DFQATT and CDR2 SNEGSKA (reference sequence). This CDR3 comprises 13 residues. The V and J ends lost 4 bases and 5 bases respectively, with 15 bases between them. TCRdb re-called the RT-PCR reads through MiXCR, storing one row per CDR3 protein. The top ten clones hold approximately 13% of a sample with roughly 160,000 distinct CDR3 sequences, roughly a tenth of them seen once. On this clonotype itself: The antigen is undetermined.

This sequence was found in a man aged 50 to 60 who received an inactivated influenza vaccine. Sequences were derived from non-naive T cells sorted from PBMCs, sampled roughly 48 days after vaccination. The chain combines TRBV20-1 with TRBJ2-7; D gene ambiguous. The DNA for the CDR3 is TGCAGTGCTACCGACCTAAGGCCGCACGAGCAGTACTTC. It specifies CSATDLRPHEQYF.